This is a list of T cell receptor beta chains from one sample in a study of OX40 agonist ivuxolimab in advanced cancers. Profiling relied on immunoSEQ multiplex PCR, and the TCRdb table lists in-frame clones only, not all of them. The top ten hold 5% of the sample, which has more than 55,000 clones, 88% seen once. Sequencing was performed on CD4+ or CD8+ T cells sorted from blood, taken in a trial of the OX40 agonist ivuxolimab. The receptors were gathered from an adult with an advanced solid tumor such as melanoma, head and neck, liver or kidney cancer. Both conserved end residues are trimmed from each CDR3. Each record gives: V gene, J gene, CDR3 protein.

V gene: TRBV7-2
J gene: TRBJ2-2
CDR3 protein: ASTAWGGDTGELF

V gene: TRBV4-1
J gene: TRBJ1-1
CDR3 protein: ASSQSRVYGTEAF

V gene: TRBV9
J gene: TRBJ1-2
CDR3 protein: ASSDRTGMSGYT

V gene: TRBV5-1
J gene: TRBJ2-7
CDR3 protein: ASSRTDRDEQY

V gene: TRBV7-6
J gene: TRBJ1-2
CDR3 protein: ASSLGRTTDGYT

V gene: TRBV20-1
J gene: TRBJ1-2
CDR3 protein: SARDKFGYT

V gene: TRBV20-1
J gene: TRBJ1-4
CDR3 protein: SAADGEKLF

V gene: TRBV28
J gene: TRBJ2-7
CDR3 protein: ASSLGGGPDEQY

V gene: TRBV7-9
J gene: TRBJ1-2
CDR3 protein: ASSLEQAYGYT

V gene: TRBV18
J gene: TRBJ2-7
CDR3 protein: ASSPPMQEANREQY

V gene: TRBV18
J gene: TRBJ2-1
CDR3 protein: ASSPSGQWLGYNEQF

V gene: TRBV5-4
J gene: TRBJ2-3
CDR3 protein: ASSFWDLNADTQY

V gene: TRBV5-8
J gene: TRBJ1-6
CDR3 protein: ASSEDRGNSPLH

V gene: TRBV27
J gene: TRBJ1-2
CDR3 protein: ASSPGTGTPGYGYT

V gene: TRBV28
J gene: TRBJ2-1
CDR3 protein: ASRGRGVLSYNEQF

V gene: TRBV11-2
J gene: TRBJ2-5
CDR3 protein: ASRRGGTSGSPGETQY

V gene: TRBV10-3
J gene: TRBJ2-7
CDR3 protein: AISESAGGSYEQY

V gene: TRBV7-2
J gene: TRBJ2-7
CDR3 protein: ASSRSSLQKKTYEQY

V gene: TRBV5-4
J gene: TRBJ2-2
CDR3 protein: ASSQYTGELF

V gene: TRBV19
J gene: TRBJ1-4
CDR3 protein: ASKTAATNEKLF

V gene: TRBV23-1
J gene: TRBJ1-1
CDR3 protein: ASRTGGNTEAF

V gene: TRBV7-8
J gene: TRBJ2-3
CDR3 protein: ASSTIVGADTQY

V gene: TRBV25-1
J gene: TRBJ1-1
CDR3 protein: ASTGAEMNTEAF

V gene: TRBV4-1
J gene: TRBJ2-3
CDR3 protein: ASSQDIGTQRTDTQY

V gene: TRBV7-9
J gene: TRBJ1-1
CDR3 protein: ASSFEQSGSTEAF

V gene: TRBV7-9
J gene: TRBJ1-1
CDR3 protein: ASSFGQDTEAF

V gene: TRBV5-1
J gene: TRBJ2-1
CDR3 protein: ASKLTGLDYNEQF

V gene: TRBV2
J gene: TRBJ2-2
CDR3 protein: ASSGEGYDTGELF

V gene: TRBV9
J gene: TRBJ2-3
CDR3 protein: ASSVAGGADTDTQY

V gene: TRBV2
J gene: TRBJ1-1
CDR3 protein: ASILRTADTEAF

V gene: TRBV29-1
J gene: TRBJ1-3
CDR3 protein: SVEAQSSGNTIY

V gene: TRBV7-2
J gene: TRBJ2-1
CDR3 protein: ASGGPGRNEQF

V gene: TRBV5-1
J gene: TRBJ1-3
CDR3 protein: ASSQGQGTIY

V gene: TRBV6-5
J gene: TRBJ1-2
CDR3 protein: AISTGRVYGYT

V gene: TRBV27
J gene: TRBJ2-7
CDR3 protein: ASSFRDRASDEQY

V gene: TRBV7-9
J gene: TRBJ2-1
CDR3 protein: ASSWTSGGYNEQF

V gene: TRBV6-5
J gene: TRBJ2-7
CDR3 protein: ASSYRLAGGYEQY

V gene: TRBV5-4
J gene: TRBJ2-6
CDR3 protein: ASSFRQGASSGANVLT

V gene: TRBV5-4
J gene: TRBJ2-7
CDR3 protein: ASSLKAGLYEQY

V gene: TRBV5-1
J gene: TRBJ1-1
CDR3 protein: ASSLGDQVEAF

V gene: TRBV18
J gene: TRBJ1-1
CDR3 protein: ASSPKDRNTEAF

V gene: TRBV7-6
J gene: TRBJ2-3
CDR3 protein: ASSLDLDTQY

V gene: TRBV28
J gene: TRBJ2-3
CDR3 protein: ASIEEGSGTDTQY

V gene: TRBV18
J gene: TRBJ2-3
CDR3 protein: ASSPRDGGPDTQY

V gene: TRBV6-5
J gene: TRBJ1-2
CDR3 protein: ASSSRGAGGGDGYT

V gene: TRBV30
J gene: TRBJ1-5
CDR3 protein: AWSVQGRGQPQH

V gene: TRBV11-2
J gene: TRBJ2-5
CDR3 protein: ASSLALGLAGQQETQY

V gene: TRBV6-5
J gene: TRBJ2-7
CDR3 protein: ASSRSGTSSYEQY

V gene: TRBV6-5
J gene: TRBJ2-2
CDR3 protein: ASSYSLGLLGGELF

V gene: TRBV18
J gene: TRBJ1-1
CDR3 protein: ASSPDQNTEAF

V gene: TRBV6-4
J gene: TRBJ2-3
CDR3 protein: ASSEGTDTQY

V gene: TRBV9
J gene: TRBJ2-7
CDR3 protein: ASSPQGRAGGYEQY